These T cell receptor beta chains were read from a single sample in a study of shared clonotypes between healthy human individuals. Libraries were prepared by immunoSEQ multiplex PCR; TCRdb keeps only in-frame clonotypes and omits some of them. The table includes around 700,000 clones, around 67% detected once. The sequencing sample was made of memory CD4+ T cells sorted from blood. These receptors came from a woman aged 30 to 39 in good health. CDR3s include the opening cysteine and the closing phenylalanine or tryptophan. The D gene is left open where the match is weak. Clone size is not always given. Where it is, it says once, few, many or a class for expanded clones.

V gene	D gene	clone size	J gene	CDR3 protein	CDR3 DNA
TRBV2	NA	once	TRBJ1-1	CASSAGGTEAFF	TGTGCCAGCAGTGCGGGGGGCACTGAAGCTTTCTTT
TRBV7-2	NA	once	TRBJ2-1	CASSRLRGYNEQFF	TGTGCCAGCAGTCGACTACGAGGCTACAATGAGCAGTTCTTC
TRBV5-1	TRBD2	once	TRBJ2-1	CASSPRGGSGSYNEQFF	TGCGCCAGCAGCCCACGCGGGGGAAGTGGCTCCTACAATGAGCAGTTCTTC
TRBV19	NA	few	TRBJ1-2	CASTDTGLYGYTF	TGTGCCAGTACCGATACAGGGTTGTATGGCTACACCTTC
TRBV7-9	TRBD1	NA	TRBJ1-4	CASSLAGQSDEKLFF	TGTGCCAGCAGCTTAGCGGGACAGTCAGATGAAAAACTGTTTTTT
TRBV10-3	NA	NA	TRBJ2-7	CAIGGNYEQYF	TGTGCCATCGGCGGAAACTACGAGCAGTACTTC
TRBV29-1	TRBD2	NA	TRBJ2-7	CSVAALTSGIYEQYF	TGCAGCGTAGCTGCCCTAACTAGCGGGATCTACGAGCAGTACTTC
TRBV10-2	NA	once	TRBJ2-5	CASRLRGSGQETQYF	TGCGCCAGCCGCCTGAGGGGCTCAGGGCAAGAGACCCAGTACTTC
TRBV4-1	TRBD2	NA	TRBJ2-7	CASSQDRASGSYEQYF	TGCGCCAGCAGCCAAGATCGGGCTAGCGGGAGCTACGAGCAGTACTTC
TRBV11-2	NA	few	TRBJ2-7	CASSLVFGPYEQYF	TGTGCCAGCAGCTTAGTTTTTGGTCCCTACGAGCAGTACTTC
TRBV5-6	NA	once	TRBJ1-1	CASRRGFEAFF	TGTGCCAGCAGAAGAGGCTTTGAAGCTTTCTTT
TRBV27	NA	NA	TRBJ2-1	CASNRGTDRSSYNEQFF	TGTGCCAGCAACCGGGGAACCGACAGGAGCTCCTACAATGAGCAGTTCTTC
TRBV28	TRBD2	NA	TRBJ2-7	CASSPPDGGASYEQYF	TGTGCCAGCAGTCCCCCCGACGGGGGGGCCTCCTACGAGCAGTACTTC
TRBV5-1	NA	NA	TRBJ1-1	CASSLDGKNTEAFF	TGCGCCAGCAGCTTGGACGGGAAGAACACTGAAGCTTTCTTT
TRBV6-1	NA	NA	TRBJ2-7	CASSEERGRQEQYF	TGTGCCAGCAGTGAAGAACGGGGGCGGCAAGAGCAGTACTTC
TRBV6-1	TRBD1	NA	TRBJ2-7	CAISESGTGAIYEQYF	TGTGCCATCAGTGAGTCGGGGACAGGGGCCATCTACGAGCAGTACTTC
TRBV10-3	NA	NA	TRBJ2-7	CAITPGLSYEQYF	TGTGCCATCACCCCGGGACTGTCCTACGAGCAGTACTTC
TRBV5-1	NA	NA	TRBJ2-1	CASSLGAGSYNEQFF	TGCGCCAGCAGCTTGGGTGCGGGGTCCTACAATGAGCAGTTCTTC
TRBV7-8	TRBD2	many	TRBJ2-1	CASSLGTSGNEQFF	TGTGCCAGCAGCTTAGGGACTAGCGGGAATGAGCAGTTCTTC
TRBV11-3	TRBD2	NA	TRBJ2-2	CASSSGRADTGELFF	TGTGCCAGTTCTAGCGGGAGGGCCGACACCGGGGAGCTGTTTTTT
TRBV10-3	TRBD2	once	TRBJ2-1	CAINRLAGYNEQFF	TGTGCCATCAACCGACTAGCGGGATACAATGAGCAGTTCTTC
TRBV28	NA	few	TRBJ1-1	CASSLGHRTTEAFF	TGTGCCAGCAGTCTCGGACACCGGACTACTGAAGCTTTCTTT
TRBV7-9	TRBD1	NA	TRBJ2-7	CASSSGQGSLSAYEQYF	TGTGCCAGCAGCTCGGGACAGGGGTCACTTTCGGCCTACGAGCAGTACTTC
TRBV9	TRBD2	many	TRBJ2-5	CASSRGLAGVRETQYF	TGTGCCAGCAGCAGGGGACTAGCGGGAGTCCGGGAGACCCAGTACTTC
TRBV27	TRBD1	NA	TRBJ1-2	CASSRQGAAYGYTF	TGTGCCAGCAGCCGACAGGGGGCGGCCTATGGCTACACCTTC
TRBV20-1	NA	NA	TRBJ2-5	CSERFQETQYF	TGCAGTGAAAGATTCCAAGAGACCCAGTACTTC
TRBV9	NA	few	TRBJ2-7	CASSVEGDSLRKQYF	TGTGCCAGCAGCGTAGAAGGGGACTCGCTTCGCAAGCAGTACTTC
TRBV6-1	NA	NA	TRBJ2-5	CASSPSRETQYF	TGTGCCAGCAGCCCCTCCAGAGAGACCCAGTACTTC
TRBV7-9	NA	NA	TRBJ1-5	CASSLQGSQPQHF	TGTGCCAGCAGCTTACAGGGTAGCCAGCCCCAGCATTTT
TRBV5-4	TRBD2	once	TRBJ2-2	CASSVSGRGTGELFF	TGTGCCAGCAGCGTTAGCGGGAGAGGCACCGGGGAGCTGTTTTTT
TRBV19	TRBD1	many	TRBJ2-2	CASTPRTGVYSGELFF	TGTGCCAGTACCCCCCGGACAGGGGTCTATTCCGGGGAGCTGTTTTTT
TRBV7-9	NA	NA	TRBJ1-1	CASSDLGNTEAFF	TGTGCCAGCAGCGACCTGGGTAACACTGAAGCTTTCTTT
TRBV25-1	NA	once	TRBJ2-7	CASSEGEPTRVRQYF	TGTGCCAGCAGTGAAGGAGAGCCGACCCGGGTGAGGCAGTACTTC
TRBV6-6	TRBD2	NA	TRBJ2-7	CASSAGRARSYEQYF	TGTGCCAGCAGCGCAGGGAGGGCGCGCTCCTACGAGCAGTACTTC
TRBV25-1	TRBD2	NA	TRBJ2-3	CASSELSLAGLTDTQYF	TGTGCCAGCAGTGAACTCTCCCTAGCGGGGCTCACAGATACGCAGTATTTT
TRBV30	TRBD2	NA	TRBJ2-2	CAWKGLAGNGGELFF	TGTGCCTGGAAAGGACTAGCGGGAAATGGCGGGGAGCTGTTTTTT
TRBV29-1	NA	NA	TRBJ1-2	CSAISPGHSASGYTF	TGCAGCGCTATTTCCCCGGGACACTCGGCAAGTGGCTACACCTTC
TRBV28	NA	few	TRBJ2-7	CASRPDGTSGTYEQYF	TGTGCCAGTAGACCCGACGGAACCTCCGGAACCTACGAGCAGTACTTC
TRBV29-1	NA	NA	TRBJ2-3	CSVAQGGSTDTQYF	TGCAGCGTTGCCCAGGGGGGGAGCACAGATACGCAGTATTTT
TRBV18	NA	NA	TRBJ2-7	CASSPSGQALYEQYF	TGTGCCAGCTCACCGAGCGGGCAGGCTCTCTACGAGCAGTACTTC
TRBV18	NA	NA	TRBJ2-1	CASSPRRSLAGNEQFF	TGTGCCAGCTCACCAAGGAGGAGCCTTGCGGGGAATGAGCAGTTCTTC
TRBV5-1	TRBD1	many	TRBJ2-7	CASMEGGQGTHEQYF	TGCGCCAGCATGGAAGGCGGACAGGGGACCCACGAGCAGTACTTC
TRBV11-3	NA	NA	TRBJ2-3	CASSLGRGGTDTQYF	TGTGCCAGCAGCTTAGGGCGCGGGGGCACAGATACGCAGTATTTT
TRBV20-1	NA	NA	TRBJ1-4	CSARDGEKLFF	TGCAGTGCTAGAGATGGTGAAAAACTGTTTTTT
TRBV11-3	NA	NA	TRBJ1-1	CASRKEGDTEAFF	TGTGCCAGCAGGAAAGAAGGGGACACTGAAGCTTTCTTT